This T cell receptor beta chain was found in a study of blood T cell repertoires in COVID-19. Turning to the study itself: The origin of the acute and convalescent COVID-19 samples was the United States, Italy and Spain. T cells, B-cell-depleted T cells, or PBMCs supplied cDNA or gDNA.

Trimming took off 3 bases at V and 10 bases at J, with 7 bases between the two ends. The CDR3 consists of 11 residues. How the authors handled the data: Amplification from reference gene primers served as the basis for estimated nucleated cell counts. The protocol was immunoSEQ multiplex PCR, while the TCRdb copy is restricted to in-frame clones and leaves out a portion. V and J calls and clone size are as listed in that table; D and trimming were resolved from the DNA. There are 90,000 to 150,000 clones in the sample; over 60% occur only once, and 7.9% lies in the top ten. The receptor was isolated from a human donor in a cohort sampled during active COVID-19. This sequence joins TRBV12-3 or TRBV12-4 and TRBJ2-1; D perhaps matches TRBD1 (6 bases). What was sequenced was peripheral blood. The chain's CDR3 is CASSLGHEQFF. In DNA, the CDR3 is TGTGCCAGCAGTTTGGGACACGAGCAGTTCTTC.